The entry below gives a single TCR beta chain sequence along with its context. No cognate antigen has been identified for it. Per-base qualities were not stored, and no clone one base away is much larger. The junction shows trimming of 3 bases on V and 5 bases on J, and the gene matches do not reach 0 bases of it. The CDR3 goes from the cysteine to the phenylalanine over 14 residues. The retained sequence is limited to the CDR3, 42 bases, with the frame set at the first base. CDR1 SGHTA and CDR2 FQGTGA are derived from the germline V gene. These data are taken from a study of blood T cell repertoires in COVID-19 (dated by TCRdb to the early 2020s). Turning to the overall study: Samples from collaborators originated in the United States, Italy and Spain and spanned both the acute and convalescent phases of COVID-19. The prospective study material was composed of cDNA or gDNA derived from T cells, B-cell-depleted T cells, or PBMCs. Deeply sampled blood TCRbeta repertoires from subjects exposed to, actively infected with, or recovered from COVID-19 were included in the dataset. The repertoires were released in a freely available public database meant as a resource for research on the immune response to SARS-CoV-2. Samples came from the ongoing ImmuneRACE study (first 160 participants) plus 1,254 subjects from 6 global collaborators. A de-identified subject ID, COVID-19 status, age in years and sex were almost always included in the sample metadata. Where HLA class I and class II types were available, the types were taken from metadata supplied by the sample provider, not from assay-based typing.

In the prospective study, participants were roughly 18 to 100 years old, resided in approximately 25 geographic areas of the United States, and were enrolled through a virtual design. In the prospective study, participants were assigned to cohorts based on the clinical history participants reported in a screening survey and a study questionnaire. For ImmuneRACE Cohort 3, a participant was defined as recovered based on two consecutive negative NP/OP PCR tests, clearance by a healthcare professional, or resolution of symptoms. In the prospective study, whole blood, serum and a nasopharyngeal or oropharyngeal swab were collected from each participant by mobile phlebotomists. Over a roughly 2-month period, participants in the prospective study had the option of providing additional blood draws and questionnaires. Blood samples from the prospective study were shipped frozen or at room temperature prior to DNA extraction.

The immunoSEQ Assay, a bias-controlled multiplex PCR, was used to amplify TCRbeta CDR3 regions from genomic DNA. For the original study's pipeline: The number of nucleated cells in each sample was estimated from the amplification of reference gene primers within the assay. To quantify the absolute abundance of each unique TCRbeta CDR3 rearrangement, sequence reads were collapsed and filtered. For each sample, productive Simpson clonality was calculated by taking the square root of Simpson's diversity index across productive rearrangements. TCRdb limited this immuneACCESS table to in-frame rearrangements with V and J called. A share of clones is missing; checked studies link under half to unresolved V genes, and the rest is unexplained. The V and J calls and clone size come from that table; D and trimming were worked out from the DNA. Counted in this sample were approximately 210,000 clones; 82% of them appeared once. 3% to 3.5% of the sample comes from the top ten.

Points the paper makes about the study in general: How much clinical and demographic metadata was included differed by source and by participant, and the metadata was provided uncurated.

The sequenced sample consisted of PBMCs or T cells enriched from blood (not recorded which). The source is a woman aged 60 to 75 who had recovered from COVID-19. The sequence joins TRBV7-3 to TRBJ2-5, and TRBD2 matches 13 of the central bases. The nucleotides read TGTGCCAGCAGCTTGGGACTAGCGGGGGAGACCCAGTACTTC. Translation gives CASSLGLAGETQYF.